A single sample gave rise to the 3 T cell receptor beta chains below, sequenced in a study of OX40 agonist ivuxolimab in advanced cancers. Using immunoSEQ multiplex PCR, the repertoire was profiled, and TCRdb retains in-frame clones only, with some absent. The top ten clones hold 5% of a sample with more than 70,000 clones, approximately 81% of them seen once. Sequencing was performed on CD4+ or CD8+ T cells sorted from blood, taken in a trial of the OX40 agonist ivuxolimab. All receptors derive from an adult with an advanced solid tumor such as melanoma, head and neck, liver or kidney cancer.

This chain joins TRBV19 and TRBJ1-2; tentatively, D is TRBD1 (5 bases). The CDR3 totals 14 residues. Deletions cut 3 bases from V and 4 bases from J, with 12 bases between. Germline lookup yields CDR1 LNHDA and CDR2 SQIVND (reference sequence). CDR3: CASSISAGGYGYTF. CDR3 nucleotide sequence: TGTGCCAGTAGTATTTCGGCCGGGGGCTATGGCTACACCTTC.

The rearrangement joins TRBV27 to TRBJ1-6, with unresolved D. This CDR3 has 16 amino acids. CDR1 and CDR2 from the germline V gene are MNHEY and SMNVEV (reference sequence). Trimming removed 0 bases at V and 9 bases at J, with 15 bases between. Here the CDR3 reads CASSLSRLPALSPLHF. The CDR3 DNA is TGTGCCAGCAGTTTATCACGGTTACCCGCCCTTTCACCCCTCCACTTT.

The V gene is TRBV5-1, the J gene TRBJ1-2, with 7 bases fitting TRBD1. This CDR3 is 14 amino acids long. Germline V CDR1 and CDR2: SGHRS, YFSETQ. The J segment lost 7 bases and the V segment lost 6 bases, leaving 12 bases of the junction unmatched. The CDR3 DNA follows: TGCGCCAGCACCTTCGGCGACAGGGAGTCTGGCTACACCTTC. It specifies CASTFGDRESGYTF.